This entry lists 23 T cell receptor beta chains sequenced from one sample in a study of blood T cell repertoires in COVID-19. TCRdb's copy holds only in-frame clones and misses some; the assay was immunoSEQ multiplex PCR. The data contain approximately 91,000 clones, 77% of them singletons. What was sequenced was peripheral blood. These TCRs come from a woman older than 75 with acute or convalescent COVID-19.

The V gene is TRBV7-2, the J gene TRBJ2-5, with 8 positions matching TRBD1. The V gene end was trimmed by 5 bases and the J gene end by 3 bases; junction bases not matched to a gene: 8. Germline V lookup: CDR1 SGHTA, CDR2 FQGNSA. This CDR3 contains 15 residues. The CDR3 nucleotides are TGTGCCAGCAGCCGCGGACAGGGTCGAAAAGAGACCCAGTACTTC. Encoded protein: CASSRGQGRKETQYF.

This sequence joins TRBV3-1 (or the pseudogene TRBV3-2) and TRBJ1-2, with D perhaps TRBD1 (5 bases). This CDR3 comprises 13 residues. The germline CDR1 and CDR2 sequences are LGHDT and YNNKEL (reference sequence). Deletions cut 4 bases from V and 7 bases from J, with 13 bases between. This CDR3 is CASSLGTNGGYTF. The CDR3 DNA follows: TGTGCCAGCAGCCTTGGGACTAATGGTGGCTACACCTTC.

In its sample, this clone was seen many times. The gene calls are TRBV7-3 and TRBJ1-1; no clear D gene. CDR3 length: 13 amino acids. Germline V CDR1 and CDR2: SGHTA, FQGTGA. Trimming removed 5 bases from V and 4 bases from J, with 11 bases in between. The CDR3, as DNA: TGTGCCAGCAGCCTAGAGGTGGGCACTGAAGCTTTCTTT. Residues: CASSLEVGTEAFF.

This rearrangement joins TRBV18 to TRBJ2-5; D possibly corresponds to TRBD2 (6 bases). The CDR3 sequence is 14 residues long. Trimming removed 2 bases at V and 5 bases at J, with 12 bases between. The germline V gene encodes CDR1 KGHSH and CDR2 LQKENI. The CDR3 nucleotides read TGTGCCAGCTCACCAGGGGAGGCGGCGGAGACCCAGTACTTC. Residues: CASSPGEAAETQYF. Filled out from reference TRBV18 and TRBJ2-5, the complete variable domain reads NAGVMQNPRHLVRRRGQEARLRCSPMKGHSHVYWYRQLPEEGLKFMVYLQKENIIDESGMPKERFSAEFPKEGPSILRIQQVVRGDSAAYFCASSPGEAAETQYFGPGTRLLVL.

The V and J genes are TRBV4-3 and TRBJ2-3; 8 nucleotides align to TRBD1. This CDR3 has 16 residues. Looked up from germline, CDR1 is LGHNA and CDR2 is YSLEER. The J segment lost 4 bases and the V segment lost 1 base, leaving 7 bases of the junction unmatched. The CDR3 region is CASSQGGGQGPDTQYF. CDR3 nucleotides: TGCGCCAGCAGCCAAGGGGGAGGACAGGGCCCAGATACGCAGTATTTT.

This chain connects TRBV9 to TRBJ1-1, with TRBD1 matching 7 bases. Germline V lookup: CDR1 SGDLS, CDR2 YYNGEE. The CDR3 runs 14 residues. The junction had 2 bases not matched to a gene; V was cut back by 2 bases and J by 1 base. The CDR3 DNA is TGTGCCAGCAGCGTCCGGGACAGGAACACTGAAGCTTTCTTT. Amino acids: CASSVRDRNTEAFF.

The V call is TRBV4-3, the J call TRBJ2-3; 11 bases agree with TRBD2. The CDR3 runs 16 residues. Germline V gene sequence: CDR1 LGHNA, CDR2 YSLEER. V shed 3 bases and J 5 bases; nucleotides not matched to a gene: 7. The CDR3 DNA reads as TGCGCCAGCAGCCAGGGTAGCGGGGGGGCAGGAGATACGCAGTATTTT. Amino acids: CASSQGSGGAGDTQYF.

The chain is built from TRBV5-5 and TRBJ1-2; D is possibly TRBD1 (6 bases). This CDR3 has 13 residues. Germline V gene sequence: CDR1 SGHKS, CDR2 YYEKEE (reference sequence). Trimming removed 4 bases from V and 1 base from J, with 8 bases in between. In nucleotides, the CDR3 is TGTGCCAGCAGCCAACAGGGTAACTATGGCTACACCTTC. This gives the protein CASSQQGNYGYTF.

The chain links TRBV12-3 or TRBV12-4 to TRBJ1-5; D ambiguous. The V end lost 3 bases, the J end lost 11 bases, and 11 bases lay between the germline ends. The CDR3 loop spans 12 amino acids. The CDR3: CASSLELSAQHF. The DNA for the CDR3 is TGTGCCAGCAGTTTGGAGCTATCGGCCCAGCATTTT.

This rearrangement joins TRBV6-5 to TRBJ1-4, with D possibly matching TRBD1 (5 bases). The CDR3 has 13 residues. Between the trimmed V and J ends, which lost 6 bases and 10 bases, there was a span of 15 bases. Germline-derived CDR1 and CDR2 are MNHEY and SVGAGI. CDR3 in amino acids: CASRTQQGGKLFF. The CDR3 DNA sequence: TGTGCCAGCAGGACCCAGCAGGGTGGAAAACTGTTTTTT.

The rearrangement uses TRBV5-6 and TRBJ2-1; D is uncertain. CDR3 length: 13 amino acids. Germline CDR1 SGHDT, CDR2 YYEEEE. V was cut by 7 bases and J by 9 bases, with 17 bases left in between. The CDR3 here is CASLNLVVGEQFF. The CDR3 nucleotides read TGTGCCAGCCTCAACCTTGTGGTCGGTGAGCAGTTCTTC.

V usage is TRBV5-4 and J usage is TRBJ2-1; perhaps TRBD2 as D (5 bases). The germline V and J ends were trimmed by 4 bases and 0 bases, with 11 bases remaining between them. Per germline, CDR1 SGHNT and CDR2 YYREEE (reference sequence). The CDR3 sequence is 15 residues long. CDR3 nucleotide sequence: TGTGCCAGCAGCAAAGCGGAAAGCTCCTACAATGAGCAGTTCTTC. This translates into CASSKAESSYNEQFF.

The gene calls are TRBV2 and TRBJ2-7; D is possibly TRBD2 (5 bases). In germline, CDR1 is SNHLY, CDR2 FYNNEI. With 11 bases removed from V and 2 bases from J, the gap between germline ends came to 13 bases. The CDR3 has 12 amino acids. CDR3 loop: CALVSGTYEQYF. The CDR3 nucleotides read TGTGCCCTAGTGAGCGGAACCTACGAGCAGTACTTC.

The chain couples TRBV27 to TRBJ1-2; 7 bases are a match to TRBD1. Losses at the gene ends were 6 bases for V and 8 bases for J; bases not matched to a gene: 12. In germline, CDR1 is MNHEY, CDR2 SMNVEV (reference sequence). The CDR3 length is 14 residues. In DNA form, the CDR3 reads TGTGCCAGCAGACCGATAACAGGGGTTAGCGGCTACACCTTC. Protein: CASRPITGVSGYTF.

The chain joins TRBV3-1 (or the pseudogene TRBV3-2) to TRBJ1-2; TRBD1 might be the D (6 bases). With 0 bases removed from V and 12 bases from J, the gap between germline ends came to 20 bases. CDR1 is LGHDT, CDR2 YNNKEL, per germline (reference sequence). The length of the CDR3 is 15 residues. The DNA for the CDR3 is TGTGCCAGCAGCCAAGAGAGGGGGATGGGCCATTCTGACACCTTC. Amino acids: CASSQERGMGHSDTF.

J is TRBJ2-1 and V is TRBV5-4; the match to TRBD1 covers 9 bases. Trimming cost V 5 bases and J 4 bases; bases outside gene matches: 7. Germline CDR1 and CDR2: SGHNT and YYREEE (reference sequence). CDR3 length: 15 residues. The CDR3 loop is CASRSGTGHYNEQFF. The CDR3, as DNA: TGTGCCAGCAGGTCCGGGACAGGGCATTACAATGAGCAGTTCTTC. Looking up the rest from reference TRBV5-4 and TRBJ2-1 gives the full variable domain: ETGVTQSPTHLIKTRGQQVTLRCSSQSGHNTVSWYQQALGQGPQFIFQYYREEENGRGNFPPRFSGLQFPNYSSELNVNALELDDSALYLCASRSGTGHYNEQFFGPGTRLTVL.

This chain links TRBV7-2 with TRBJ2-5; the D gene is possibly TRBD1 (7 bases). Germline CDR1 is SGHTA and CDR2 is FQGNSA. The CDR3 consists of 12 residues. Deletions cut 6 bases from V and 4 bases from J, with 9 bases between. CDR3 loop: CASSQGGETQYF. CDR3 nucleotide sequence: TGTGCCAGCAGTCAGGGGGGAGAGACCCAGTACTTC.

Written as DNA, the CDR3 is TGTGCCAGCAGCCCGCGCGCTAGCGGCACAGATACGCAGTATTTT. Its protein product is CASSPRASGTDTQYF. V gene TRBV9 combines with J gene TRBJ2-3, with D tentatively TRBD2 (6 bases). The V and J ends lost 4 bases and 1 base respectively, with 13 bases between them. The germline V gene has CDR1 SGDLS and CDR2 YYNGEE. The CDR3 extends over 15 amino acids.

The rearrangement joins TRBV5-6 to TRBJ2-1, with 10 bases aligning to TRBD1. This CDR3 contains 19 residues. Germline-derived CDR1 and CDR2 are SGHDT and YYEEEE. V trimming: 0 bases; J trimming: 4 bases; junction bases outside the gene matches: 13. CDR3 sequence: CASSLGFRLTGGPYNEQFF. CDR3 DNA sequence: TGTGCCAGCAGCTTGGGTTTTCGCCTGACAGGGGGCCCTTACAATGAGCAGTTCTTC.

The genes are TRBV27 and TRBJ1-2; D perhaps matches TRBD1 (6 bases). From germline, CDR1 is MNHEY and CDR2 SMNVEV (reference sequence). The V gene lost 2 bases and the J gene lost 4 bases, with 11 bases spanning the gap. The CDR3 length is 14 residues. The CDR3 nucleotides are TGTGCCAGCAGTTTAAAGGGGGAGGGCTATGGCTACACCTTC. Its translation: CASSLKGEGYGYTF.

This clone appeared once. The chain links TRBV19 to TRBJ1-2, with a possible D match to TRBD1 (6 bases). Germline loops: CDR1 LNHDA, CDR2 SQIVND (reference sequence). V was shortened by 10 bases and J by 3 bases, with 15 bases between the two germline ends. This CDR3 spans 13 amino acids. The chain's CDR3 is CATFDRLDYGYTF. As DNA, the CDR3 is TGTGCCACCTTTGACAGGCTGGACTATGGCTACACCTTC.

This clone was observed a handful of times. The chain carries TRBV6-6 and TRBJ2-7, with D possibly matching TRBD2 (6 bases). V lost 2 bases, J lost 2 bases, and 10 bases lay in between. Germline V gene lookup returns CDR1 MNHNY and CDR2 SVGAGI (reference sequence). The CDR3 has 14 residues. The CDR3 DNA follows: TGTGCCAGCAGTTACCAGGAGGGCCCCTACGAGCAGTACTTC. It yields the protein CASSYQEGPYEQYF.

CDR3 DNA sequence: TGTGCCAGCAGCGGGCAGGGGGAACGCAATCAGCCCCAGCATTTT. Translation gives CASSGQGERNQPQHF. This chain links TRBV7-9 with TRBJ1-5; 7 bases are shared with TRBD1. J gave up 2 bases and V 5 bases, and 6 bases lay outside the gene matches. This CDR3 comprises 15 residues. CDR1 and CDR2 (germline): SEHNR, FQNEAQ (reference sequence).